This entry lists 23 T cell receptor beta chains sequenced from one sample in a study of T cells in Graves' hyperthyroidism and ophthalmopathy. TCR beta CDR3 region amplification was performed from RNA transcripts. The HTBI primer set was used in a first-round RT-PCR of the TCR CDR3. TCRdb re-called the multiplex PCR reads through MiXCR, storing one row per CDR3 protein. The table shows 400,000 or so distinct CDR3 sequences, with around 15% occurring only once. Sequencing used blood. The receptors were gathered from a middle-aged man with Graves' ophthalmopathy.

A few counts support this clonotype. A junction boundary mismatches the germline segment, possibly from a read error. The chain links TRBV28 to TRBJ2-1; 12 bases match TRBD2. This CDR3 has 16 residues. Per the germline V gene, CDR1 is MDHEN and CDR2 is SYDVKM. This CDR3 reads CASRTSGSLSYDEQFF. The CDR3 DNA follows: TGTGCCAGCAGGACTAGCGGGAGCCTATCCTACGATGAGCAGTTCTTC.

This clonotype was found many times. As DNA, the CDR3 is TGCGCCAGCAGCCAAAGCGGAGGGCCGGGCAATCAGCCCCAGCATTTT. It specifies CASSQSGGPGNQPQHF. The rearrangement joins TRBV4-1 to TRBJ1-5; D is unclear. There are 16 residues in the CDR3. Germline-derived CDR1 and CDR2 are MGHRA and YSYEKL. V lost 2 bases and J lost 2, with 13 bases in between.

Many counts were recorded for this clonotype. CDR3 DNA sequence: TGTGCCAGCAGCCCCCTTACTTACAATGAGCAGTTCTTC. It translates to CASSPLTYNEQFF. The V gene is TRBV11-2, the J gene TRBJ2-1; D is unresolved. The V and J ends lost 5 bases and 4 bases respectively, with 9 bases between them. The CDR3 length is 13 residues. In germline, CDR1 is SGHAT, CDR2 FQNNGV.

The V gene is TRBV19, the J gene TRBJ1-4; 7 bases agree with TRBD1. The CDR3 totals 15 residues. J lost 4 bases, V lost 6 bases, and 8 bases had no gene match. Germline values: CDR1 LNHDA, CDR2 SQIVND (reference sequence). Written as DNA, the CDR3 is TGTGCCAGTAGAGAAATCGGGACAGATAATGAAAAACTGTTTTTT. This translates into CASREIGTDNEKLFF.

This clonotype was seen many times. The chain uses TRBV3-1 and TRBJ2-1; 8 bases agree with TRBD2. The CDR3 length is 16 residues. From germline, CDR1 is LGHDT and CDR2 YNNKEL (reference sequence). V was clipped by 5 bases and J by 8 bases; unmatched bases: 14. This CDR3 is CASSSTRGTRVYEQFF. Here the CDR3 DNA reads TGTGCCAGCAGCTCGACCAGAGGGACTAGAGTCTATGAGCAGTTCTTC.

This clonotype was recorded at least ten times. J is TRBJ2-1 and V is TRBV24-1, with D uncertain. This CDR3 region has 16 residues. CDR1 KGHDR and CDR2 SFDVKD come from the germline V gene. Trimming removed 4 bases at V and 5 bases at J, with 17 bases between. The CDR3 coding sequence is TGTGCCACCAGTGACCCCCCCTCGGCTTCGAACAATGAGCAGTTCTTC. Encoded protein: CATSDPPSASNNEQFF.

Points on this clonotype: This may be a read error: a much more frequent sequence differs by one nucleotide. The CDR3, as DNA: TGTGCCAGCAGTGGGGACTCCCGACGAGAGGCCCAGTACTTC. Protein: CASSGDSRREAQYF. The V and J genes are TRBV2 and TRBJ2-5; TRBD2 is a possible D gene (6 bases). Germline CDR1 reads SNHLY; CDR2 reads FYNNEI. This CDR3 comprises 14 residues.

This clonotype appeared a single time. In nucleotides, the CDR3 is TGCAGTTCTGAAGCTAGCGCGAGGGCAGATACGCAGTATTTT. Its translation: CSSEASARADTQYF. The rearrangement joins TRBV20-1 to TRBJ2-3, with D perhaps matching TRBD2 (6 bases). V dropped 8 bases and J dropped 4 bases, with 19 bases sitting between them. Per the germline V gene, CDR1 is DFQATT and CDR2 is SNEGSKA (reference sequence). This CDR3 is 14 amino acids long.

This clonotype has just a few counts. CDR3 sequence (DNA): TGTGCCAGCAGCCAAGGCCCCGGGGGGATTAGCCCGAGCGAGCAGTACTTC. This encodes CASSQGPGGISPSEQYF. J is TRBJ2-7 and V is TRBV3-1; 7 nucleotides match TRBD2. This CDR3 contains 17 residues. Germline CDR1 is LGHDT and CDR2 is YNNKEL (reference sequence). Trimming at V came to 1 base and at J to 6 bases, leaving 15 bases not matched to a gene.

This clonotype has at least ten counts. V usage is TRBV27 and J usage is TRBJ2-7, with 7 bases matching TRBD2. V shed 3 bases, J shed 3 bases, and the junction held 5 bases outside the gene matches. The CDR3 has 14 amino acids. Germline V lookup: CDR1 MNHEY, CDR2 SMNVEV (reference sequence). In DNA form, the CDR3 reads TGTGCCAGCAGTTTCGCTAGCGGCGACTACGAGCAGTACTTC. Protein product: CASSFASGDYEQYF.

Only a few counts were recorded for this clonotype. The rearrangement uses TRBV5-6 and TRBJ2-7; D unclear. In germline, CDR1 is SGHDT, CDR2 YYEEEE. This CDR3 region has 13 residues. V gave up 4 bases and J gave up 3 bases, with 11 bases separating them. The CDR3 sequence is CASSTAPSYEQYF. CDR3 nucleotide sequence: TGTGCCAGCAGCACCGCGCCCAGCTACGAGCAGTACTTC.

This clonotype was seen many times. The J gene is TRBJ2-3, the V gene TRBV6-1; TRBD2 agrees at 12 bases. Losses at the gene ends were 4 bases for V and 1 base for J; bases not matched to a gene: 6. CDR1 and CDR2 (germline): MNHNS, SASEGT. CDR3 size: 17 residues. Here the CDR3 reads CASSVTSGSLGTDTQYF. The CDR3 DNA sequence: TGTGCCAGCAGTGTGACTAGCGGGAGTTTGGGCACAGATACGCAGTATTTT.

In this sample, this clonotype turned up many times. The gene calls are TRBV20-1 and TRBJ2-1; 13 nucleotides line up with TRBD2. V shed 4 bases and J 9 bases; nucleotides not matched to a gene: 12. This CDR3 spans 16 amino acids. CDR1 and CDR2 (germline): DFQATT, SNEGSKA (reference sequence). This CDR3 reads CSANNPGTSGTGEQFF. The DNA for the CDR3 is TGCAGTGCTAATAATCCCGGGACTAGCGGGACCGGTGAGCAGTTCTTC.

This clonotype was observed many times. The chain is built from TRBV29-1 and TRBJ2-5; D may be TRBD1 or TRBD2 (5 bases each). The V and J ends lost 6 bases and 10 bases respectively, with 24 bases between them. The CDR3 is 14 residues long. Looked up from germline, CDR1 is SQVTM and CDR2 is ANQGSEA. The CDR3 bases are TGCAGCGTGACACCCGGGACGGGTGCTCCTGTCCAGTACTTC. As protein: CSVTPGTGAPVQYF.

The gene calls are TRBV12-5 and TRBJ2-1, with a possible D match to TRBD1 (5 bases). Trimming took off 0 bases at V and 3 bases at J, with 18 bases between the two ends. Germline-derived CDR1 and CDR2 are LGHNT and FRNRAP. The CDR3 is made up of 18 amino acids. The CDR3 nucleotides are TGTGCTAGTGGTTTGGTACTCTGGGTGGCAACAGGCTACAATGAGCAGTTCTTC. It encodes CASGLVLWVATGYNEQFF.

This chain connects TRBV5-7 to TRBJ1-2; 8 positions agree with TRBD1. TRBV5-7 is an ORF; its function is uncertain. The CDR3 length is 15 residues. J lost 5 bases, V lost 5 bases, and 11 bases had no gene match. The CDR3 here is CASRPGQGTWYGYTF. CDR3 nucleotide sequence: TGTGCCAGCAGGCCCGGACAGGGTACTTGGTATGGCTACACCTTC.

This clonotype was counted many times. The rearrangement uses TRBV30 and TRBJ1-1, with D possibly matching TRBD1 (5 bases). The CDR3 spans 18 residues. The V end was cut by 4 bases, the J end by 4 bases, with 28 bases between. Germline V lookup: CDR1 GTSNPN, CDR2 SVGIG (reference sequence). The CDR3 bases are TGTGCCTGGACCGTTATCGGGGGGGGATCGAGCGGGGGCACTGAAGCTTTCTTT. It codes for CAWTVIGGGSSGGTEAFF.

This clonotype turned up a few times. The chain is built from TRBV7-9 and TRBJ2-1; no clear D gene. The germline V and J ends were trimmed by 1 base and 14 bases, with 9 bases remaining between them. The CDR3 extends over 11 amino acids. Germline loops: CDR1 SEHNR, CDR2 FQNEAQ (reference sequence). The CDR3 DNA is TGTGCCAGCAGCTTAGAAAGAAATGAGTTCTTC. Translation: CASSLERNEFF.

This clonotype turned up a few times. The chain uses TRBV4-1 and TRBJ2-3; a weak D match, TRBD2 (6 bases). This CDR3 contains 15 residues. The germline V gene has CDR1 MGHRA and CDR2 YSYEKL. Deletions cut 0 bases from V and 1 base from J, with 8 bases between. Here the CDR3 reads CASSQDGTRTDTQYF. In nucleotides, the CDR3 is TGCGCCAGCAGCCAAGATGGGACTCGCACAGATACGCAGTATTTT.

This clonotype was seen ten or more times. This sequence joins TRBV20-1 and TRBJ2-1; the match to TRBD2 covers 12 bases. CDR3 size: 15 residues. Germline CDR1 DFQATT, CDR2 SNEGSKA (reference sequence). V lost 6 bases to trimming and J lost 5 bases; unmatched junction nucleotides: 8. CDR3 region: CSALLAGGQDNEQFF. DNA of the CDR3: TGCAGTGCGCTACTAGCGGGAGGCCAGGACAATGAGCAGTTCTTC.

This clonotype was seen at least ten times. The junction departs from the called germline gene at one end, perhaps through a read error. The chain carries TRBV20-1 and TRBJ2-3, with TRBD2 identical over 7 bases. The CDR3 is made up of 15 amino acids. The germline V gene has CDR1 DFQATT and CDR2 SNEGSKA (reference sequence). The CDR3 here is CSAGERGGPGDTQYF. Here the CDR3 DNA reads TGCAGTGCTGGAGAGAGGGGAGGGCCTGGAGATACGCAGTATTTT.

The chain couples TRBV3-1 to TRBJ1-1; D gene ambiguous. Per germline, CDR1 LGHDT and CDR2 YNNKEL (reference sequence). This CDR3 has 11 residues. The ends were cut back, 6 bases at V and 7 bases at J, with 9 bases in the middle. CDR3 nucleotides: TGTGCCAGCAGTTTTGACCGTGAAGCTTTCTTT. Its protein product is CASSFDREAFF. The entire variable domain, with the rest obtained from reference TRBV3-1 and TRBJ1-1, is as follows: DTAVSQTPKYLVTQMGNDKSIKCEQNLGHDTMYWYKQDSKKFLKIMFSYNNKELIINETVPNRFSPKSPDKAHLNLHINSLELGDSAVYFCASSFDREAFFGQGTRLTVV.

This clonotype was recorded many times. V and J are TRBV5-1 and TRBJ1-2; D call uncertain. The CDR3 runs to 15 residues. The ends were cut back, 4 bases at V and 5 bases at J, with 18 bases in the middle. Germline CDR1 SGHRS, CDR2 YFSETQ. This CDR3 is CASSPSPTDGYGYTF. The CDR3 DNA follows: TGCGCCAGCAGCCCCTCCCCAACGGACGGGTATGGCTACACCTTC.